The 28 T cell receptor beta chains below come from one sample, sequenced in a study of technical replicates of blood from several donors. Profiling relied on immunoSEQ multiplex PCR, and the TCRdb table lists in-frame clones only, not all of them. The repertoire holds about 14,000 clones, approximately 80% seen once, with around 13% in the top ten. The source material was PBMCs. The origin of the receptors is a human donor in good health.

This clone has a single count. The V call is TRBV7-3, the J call TRBJ2-1; D gene unclear. The CDR3 is 12 residues long. Germline values: CDR1 SGHTA, CDR2 FQGTGA. V lost 8 bases, J lost 1 base, and 6 bases lay in between. The DNA for the CDR3 is TGTGCCAGCGGGCCATCCTACAATGAGCAGTTCTTC. Its translation: CASGPSYNEQFF.

The V call is TRBV4-2, the J call TRBJ1-1, with a weak D call TRBD1 (6 bases). Germline loops: CDR1 LGHNA, CDR2 YNFKEQ. V was pared by 8 bases and J by 10 bases, with 17 bases between. The length of the CDR3 is 12 residues. The CDR3 DNA is TGTGCCAGCTCCCTGGGTCAGGGGCCAGCTTTCTTT. It codes for CASSLGQGPAFF.

This clone has more than one count but fewer than ten. J is TRBJ1-4 and V is TRBV20-1; D uncertain. V was cut by 2 bases and J by 5 bases, with 3 bases left in between. Germline values: CDR1 DFQATT, CDR2 SNEGSKA (reference sequence). The CDR3 runs to 11 residues. This CDR3 is CSARLNEKLFF. In DNA, the CDR3 is TGCAGTGCTAGACTGAATGAAAAACTGTTTTTT.

The rearrangement joins TRBV5-1 to TRBJ2-1; D perhaps matches TRBD2 (6 bases). Per germline, CDR1 SGHRS and CDR2 YFSETQ. The CDR3 spans 14 residues. The V end was cut by 0 bases, the J end by 7 bases, with 11 bases between. The CDR3 reads CASSLGTTANEQFF. The CDR3 coding sequence is TGCGCCAGCAGCTTGGGGACTACAGCGAATGAGCAGTTCTTC.

This clone was detected a few times. The chain combines TRBV4-2 with TRBJ2-4, with D possibly TRBD1 on 5 matching bases. The CDR3 sequence is 14 residues long. V gave up 1 base and J gave up 5 bases, with 9 bases separating them. Per the germline V gene, CDR1 is LGHNA and CDR2 is YNFKEQ. This CDR3 is CASSQVEGENIQYF. The CDR3 DNA reads TGTGCCAGCAGCCAAGTCGAAGGGGAAAACATTCAGTACTTC.

V usage is TRBV4-2 and J usage is TRBJ2-3; D remains unclear. Germline CDR1 LGHNA, CDR2 YNFKEQ. Trimming took off 0 bases at V and 1 base at J, with 8 bases between the two ends. The CDR3 contains 15 residues. The CDR3, as DNA: TGTGCCAGCAGCCAAGATACCGGAGGCACAGATACGCAGTATTTT. It is translated as CASSQDTGGTDTQYF.

The J gene is TRBJ1-2, the V gene TRBV28, with D perhaps TRBD1 (6 bases). There are 14 residues in the CDR3. V gave up 1 base and J gave up 5 bases, with 11 bases separating them. The germline V gene has CDR1 MDHEN and CDR2 SYDVKM. For the CDR3, the DNA is TGTGCCAGCAGTTTATACAGGACAGAGTATGGCTACACCTTC. As protein: CASSLYRTEYGYTF.

This rearrangement joins TRBV5-1 to TRBJ1-3; weak D call: TRBD1 (5 bases). The germline gives CDR1 SGHRS, CDR2 YFSETQ. The CDR3 covers 13 residues. Trimming shortened V by 6 bases and J by 4 bases, and 11 bases separated the two germline ends. In DNA form, the CDR3 reads TGCGCCAGCACCACAGGTGCGGGAAACACCATATATTTT. It encodes CASTTGAGNTIYF.

V gene TRBV6-1 combines with J gene TRBJ2-2; 11 bases agree with TRBD2. This CDR3 has 19 residues. V was clipped by 4 bases and J by 0 bases; unmatched bases: 10. Germline lookup yields CDR1 MNHNS and CDR2 SASEGT. This chain's CDR3 is CASSGGGSGRAANTGELFF. The CDR3 DNA sequence: TGTGCCAGCAGTGGGGGGGGTAGCGGGAGGGCAGCGAACACCGGGGAGCTGTTTTTT.

V and J are TRBV19 and TRBJ1-2, with 7 bases aligning to TRBD1. The CDR3 spans 13 residues. The germline gives CDR1 LNHDA, CDR2 SQIVND (reference sequence). Trimming took 4 bases from V and 3 from J; bases not matched to a gene: 2. The CDR3 here is CASSTDRYYGYTF. CDR3 nucleotides: TGTGCCAGTAGTACGGACAGGTACTATGGCTACACCTTC.

V usage is TRBV7-2 and J usage is TRBJ2-7; tentative D call: TRBD1 (6 bases). The V gene lost 6 bases and the J gene lost 5 bases, with 11 bases spanning the gap. The CDR3 length is 12 residues. Germline CDR1 reads SGHTA; CDR2 reads FQGNSA. CDR3 DNA: TGTGCCAGCAGTCCCAGGGGCCACGAGCAGTACTTC. Protein: CASSPRGHEQYF.

The sample holds one count of this clone. The gene calls are TRBV4-1 and TRBJ2-5; D gene unclear. The CDR3 loop spans 15 amino acids. V shed 0 bases and J shed 5 bases, with 13 bases lying between them. Germline V gene sequence: CDR1 MGHRA, CDR2 YSYEKL. The CDR3 DNA follows: TGCGCCAGCAGCCAAGATCATCCGCGGTGGGAGACCCAGTACTTC. It encodes CASSQDHPRWETQYF.

The CDR3 DNA reads as TGTGCCAGCAGCCCAGGGACAGCCGGCCCAGATACGCAGTATTTT. The encoded protein is CASSPGTAGPDTQYF. The chain is built from TRBV9 and TRBJ2-3, with TRBD1 matching 7 bases. V dropped 4 bases and J dropped 4; count of bases not matched to a gene: 9. The V gene's germline CDR1 is SGDLS and CDR2 YYNGEE. The CDR3 consists of 15 residues. Together with reference TRBV9 and TRBJ2-3, the CDR3 gives the full variable domain: DSGVTQTPKHLITATGQRVTLRCSPRSGDLSVYWYQQSLDQGLQFLIQYYNGEERAKGNILERFSAQQFPDLHSELNLSSLELGDSALYFCASSPGTAGPDTQYFGPGTRLTVL.

This rearrangement joins TRBV28 to TRBJ2-1; perhaps TRBD2 as D (6 bases). The V gene's germline CDR1 is MDHEN and CDR2 SYDVKM. The CDR3 consists of 15 residues. V dropped 8 bases and J dropped 3 bases, with 17 bases sitting between them. The CDR3, as DNA: TGTGCCAGCCCCCCTCGAGCGGGCGGCTACAATGAGCAGTTCTTC. It yields the protein CASPPRAGGYNEQFF.

This clone was observed once. This chain uses TRBV11-2 with TRBJ1-4, with TRBD1 matching over 8 bases. The CDR3 runs to 16 residues. The V segment lost 1 base and the J segment 6 bases; nucleotides outside the gene matches: 7. CDR1 is SGHAT and CDR2 is FQNNGV in the germline V gene. DNA for the CDR3: TGTGCCAGCAGCTTAGTACCGGACAGGGCACATGAAAAACTGTTTTTT. Its translation: CASSLVPDRAHEKLFF.

The chain employs TRBV19 and TRBJ2-5; 14 bases agree with TRBD2. The V and J ends lost 5 bases and 2 bases, in that order; junction bases with no gene match: 4. The germline V gene has CDR1 LNHDA and CDR2 SQIVND (reference sequence). The CDR3 loop spans 16 amino acids. The CDR3 loop reads CASSPGTSGSQETQYF. CDR3 coding DNA: TGTGCCAGTAGTCCGGGGACTAGCGGGAGTCAAGAGACCCAGTACTTC.

The chain is built from TRBV19 and TRBJ1-5, with D perhaps TRBD1 (5 bases). The ends were cut back, 3 bases at V and 4 bases at J, with 13 bases in the middle. Per germline, CDR1 LNHDA and CDR2 SQIVND (reference sequence). The CDR3 extends over 15 amino acids. The CDR3, as DNA: TGTGCCAGTAGTATTGGGGCCAGGGCGAATCAGCCCCAGCATTTT. Its protein product is CASSIGARANQPQHF.

The chain has TRBV5-1 and TRBJ1-4; TRBD1 is a possible D gene (6 bases). CDR3 size: 13 residues. V lost 4 bases to trimming and J lost 10 bases, with 14 bases between them. CDR1 SGHRS and CDR2 YFSETQ come from the germline V gene. The CDR3 nucleotides read TGCGCCAGCAGCCCACGGACAGAGGGAAAACTGTTTTTT. Translation gives CASSPRTEGKLFF.

The rearrangement links TRBV6-1 to TRBJ2-1; 8 nucleotides agree with TRBD2. Germline V gene sequence: CDR1 MNHNS, CDR2 SASEGT. J was trimmed by 7 bases and V by 2 bases; bases with no gene match: 7. This CDR3 spans 15 amino acids. The CDR3 loop is CASSEIGRGRNEQFF. CDR3 nucleotide sequence: TGTGCCAGCAGTGAAATCGGGAGGGGACGAAATGAGCAGTTCTTC.

The chain has TRBV4-1 and TRBJ2-1; D remains unclear. Per germline, CDR1 MGHRA and CDR2 YSYEKL. Deletions cut 1 base from V and 8 bases from J, with 6 bases between. The CDR3 consists of 12 residues. The CDR3 sequence: CASSQAQDEQFF. CDR3 in DNA: TGCGCCAGCAGCCAAGCCCAGGATGAGCAGTTCTTC.

This clone came up a few times. The chain combines TRBV27 with TRBJ2-7, with 8 bases identical to TRBD1. Germline V gene lookup returns CDR1 MNHEY and CDR2 SMNVEV (reference sequence). The CDR3 spans 14 residues. The J segment lost 7 bases and the V segment lost 7 bases, leaving 12 bases of the junction unmatched. The CDR3 DNA reads as TGTGCCAGCATGGAAGACCAGGGGGCGAGTGAGCAGTACTTC. This gives the protein CASMEDQGASEQYF.

This chain joins TRBV6-5 and TRBJ2-7, with D possibly TRBD1 on 7 matching bases. The CDR3 runs 13 residues. V lost 7 bases, J lost 4 bases, and 14 bases lay in between. CDR1 and CDR2 (germline): MNHEY, SVGAGI. The CDR3 here is CASNGPGGYEQYF. In nucleotides, the CDR3 is TGTGCCAGCAACGGACCAGGGGGGTACGAGCAGTACTTC.

The chain carries TRBV27 and TRBJ1-5; D gene uncertain. Germline V lookup: CDR1 MNHEY, CDR2 SMNVEV (reference sequence). CDR3 length equals 17 residues. Trimming removed 3 bases at V and 0 bases at J, with 15 bases between. The CDR3 reads CASSLGGDAYSNQPQHF. The CDR3 region has the DNA TGTGCCAGCAGTTTGGGTGGAGACGCCTATAGCAATCAGCCCCAGCATTTT.

In this sample, this clone turned up once. The chain uses TRBV5-5 and TRBJ2-5; 8 bases are a match to TRBD1. From germline, CDR1 is SGHKS and CDR2 YYEKEE (reference sequence). V shed 0 bases, J shed 5 bases, and the junction held 6 bases outside the gene matches. The CDR3 runs 15 residues. CDR3 sequence (DNA): TGTGCCAGCAGCTTGGAGGGACGGGACAGGGAGACCCAGTACTTC. Residues: CASSLEGRDRETQYF.

V is TRBV5-6 and J is TRBJ2-5; tentative D call: TRBD2 (5 bases). Trimming took off 4 bases at V and 0 bases at J, with 10 bases between the two ends. The germline V gene encodes CDR1 SGHDT and CDR2 YYEEEE. The CDR3 length is 14 residues. The CDR3 sequence is CASSIRGYQETQYF. Here the CDR3 DNA reads TGTGCCAGCAGCATCCGGGGTTACCAAGAGACCCAGTACTTC.

The chain combines TRBV6-4 with TRBJ2-1, with 8 bases matching TRBD2. CDR3 size: 15 residues. Trimming cost V 5 bases and J 5 bases; bases outside gene matches: 8. CDR1 MRHNA and CDR2 SNTAGT come from the germline V gene. The CDR3 sequence is CASSLTSDKDNEQFF. CDR3 sequence (DNA): TGTGCCAGCAGTTTGACTAGCGACAAGGACAATGAGCAGTTCTTC.

The gene calls are TRBV14 and TRBJ2-7; a possible D gene is TRBD1 (7 bases). V was trimmed by 1 base and J by 6 bases, leaving 16 bases between them. The CDR3 consists of 15 residues. CDR1 is SGHDN and CDR2 is FVKESK in the germline V gene. In DNA, the CDR3 is TGTGCCAGCAGCCAAGCAGGGGGAGGAATGGGCGAGCAGTACTTC. Translating gives CASSQAGGGMGEQYF.

This clone has only one observation. The V call is TRBV4-2, the J call TRBJ2-1; 7 nucleotides line up with TRBD2. The CDR3 covers 16 residues. Germline CDR1 is LGHNA and CDR2 is YNFKEQ. After removal of 1 base from V and 5 bases from J, the junction contained 8 bases not matched to a gene. The CDR3 is CASSQASSGLNNEQFF. The CDR3 DNA sequence: TGTGCCAGCAGCCAAGCCTCTAGCGGTCTAAACAATGAGCAGTTCTTC.